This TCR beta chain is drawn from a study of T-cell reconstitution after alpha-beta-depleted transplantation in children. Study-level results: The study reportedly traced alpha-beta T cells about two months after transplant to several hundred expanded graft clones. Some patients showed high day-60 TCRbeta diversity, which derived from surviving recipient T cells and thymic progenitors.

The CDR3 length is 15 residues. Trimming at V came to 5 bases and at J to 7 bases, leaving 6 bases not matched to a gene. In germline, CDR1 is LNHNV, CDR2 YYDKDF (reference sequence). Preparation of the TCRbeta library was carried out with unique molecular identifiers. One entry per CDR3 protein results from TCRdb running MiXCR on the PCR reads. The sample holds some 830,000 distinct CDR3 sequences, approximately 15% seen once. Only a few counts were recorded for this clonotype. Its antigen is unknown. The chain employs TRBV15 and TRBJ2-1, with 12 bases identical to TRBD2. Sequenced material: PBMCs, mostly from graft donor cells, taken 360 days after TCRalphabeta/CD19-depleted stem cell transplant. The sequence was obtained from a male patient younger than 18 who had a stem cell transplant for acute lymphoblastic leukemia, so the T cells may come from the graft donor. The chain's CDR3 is CATSRRLAGGNEQFF. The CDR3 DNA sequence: TGTGCCACCAGCCGGAGGCTAGCGGGAGGGAATGAGCAGTTCTTC.